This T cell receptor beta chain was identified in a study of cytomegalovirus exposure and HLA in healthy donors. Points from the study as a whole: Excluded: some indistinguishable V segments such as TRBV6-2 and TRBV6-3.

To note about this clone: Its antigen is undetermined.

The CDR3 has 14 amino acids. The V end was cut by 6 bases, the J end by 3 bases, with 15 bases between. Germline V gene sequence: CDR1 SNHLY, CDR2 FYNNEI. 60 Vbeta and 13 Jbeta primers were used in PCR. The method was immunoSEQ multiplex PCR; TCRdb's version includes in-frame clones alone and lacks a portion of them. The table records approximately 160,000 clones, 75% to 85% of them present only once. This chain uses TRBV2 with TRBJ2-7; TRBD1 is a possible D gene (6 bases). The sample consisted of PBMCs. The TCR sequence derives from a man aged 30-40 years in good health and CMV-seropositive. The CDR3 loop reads CASSIQGPFYEQYF. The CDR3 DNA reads TGTGCCAGCAGCATCCAGGGGCCCTTCTACGAGCAGTACTTC. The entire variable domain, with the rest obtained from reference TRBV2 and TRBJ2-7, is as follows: EPEVTQTPSHQVTQMGQEVILRCVPISNHLYFYWYRQILGQKVEFLVSFYNNEISEKSEIFDDQFSVERPDGSNFTLKIRSTKLEDSAMYFCASSIQGPFYEQYFGPGTRLTVT.